This TCR beta chain was recorded in a study of Ad26.COV2.S vaccination and SARS-CoV-2 variants. Overall study findings and caveats: Researchers cautioned that TCR breadth and depth analyses may have underestimated total T cell responses.

This clone appeared a single time. Its antigen remains unknown. This CDR3 spans 11 amino acids. The germline CDR1 and CDR2 sequences are GTSNPN and SVGIG (reference sequence). Clones were read by immunoSEQ multiplex PCR, and TCRdb kept only the in-frame ones, dropping some. The sample holds about half a million clones, about 88% seen once. Treatment reported: around 19 received Ad26.COV2.S at low or high dose, single or two shots; 5 received placebo; per-sample allocation not given. Collection of samples fell on day 63 after the first vaccine or placebo injection. Vaccine was an Ad26 vector expressing Wuhan-strain SARS-CoV-2 spike.

The receptor's source is a person between 18 and 59 years old who received the Ad26.COV2.S COVID-19 vaccine or a placebo. The material sequenced was peripheral blood, taken in a trial of Ad26.COV2.S vaccine versus placebo. The chain links TRBV30 to TRBJ2-7; possible D gene TRBD2, 6 bases. DNA for the CDR3: TGTGCACGAAGTCGGGGGAGCGAGCAGTACTTC. Protein sequence: CARSRGSEQYF.